The present entry profiles one T cell receptor beta chain with its context. This receptor's antigen is unknown. No clone much larger than this one lies a single base away; base qualities are absent. The sample comes from a study of cytomegalovirus exposure and HLA in healthy donors (dated by TCRdb to between 2016 and 2019). Study-level background: An earlier analysis of some 600 of the donors reported approximately 300 Gb of sequence data and 117 million unique TCR beta sequences obtained from roughly 170 million T cells. The number of donors typed differed by locus, with 629-630 for A, B, C, DRB1 and DQB1, approximately 500 for DQA1, approximately 580 for DPA1, and around 430 for DPB1. The study was designed to test whether signatures of past pathogen exposure could be identified by cataloging public T cell receptors. Roughly 300 gigabases of sequencing data and approximately 91 million unique TCR sequences made up an early release that covered under 750 HLA-typed donors. Class I and class II HLA loci were covered by the typing at four-digit resolution. In an earlier analysis of 587 of the donors, high-throughput TCR beta sequencing was used to judge whether each TCR beta V gene segment behaved as functional or pseudogenic. In a later genetic analysis, genome-wide SNP genotypes for about three fifths of the 666 donors were used, and that subset was treated as a discovery cohort. On average, roughly 250,000 unique TCR beta nucleotide sequences were sequenced per donor among 398 genotyped donors of the cohort, with roughly 18% of those sequences being non-productive. The T cell repertoires of several hundred subjects were profiled by immunosequencing and related to cytomegalovirus serostatus. To predict cytomegalovirus infection status, the study brought together high-throughput TCR immunosequencing, statistical association of individual TCRs with disease status, and machine learning. A later analysis re-examined previously published TCR beta repertoires from more than 650 donors and added high-resolution HLA genotyping to investigate patterns of TCR occurrence. Donor age, sex, ethnicity and CMV serostatus were collected together with the repertoire data. Rather than drawing on any new phenotypic data, the later analysis identified candidate immune exposures from TCR beta sequences and the way those sequences occurred across donors. The genetic ancestry cluster associated with self-reported Caucasian donors included 70% to 85% of the 398 genotyped donors. All discovery cohort repertoires had been generated using a single sequencing platform. A handful of DR-DQ haplotypes were treated as single units for association and clustering because of strong linkage in the cohort. A separate validation cohort of over a hundred different subjects was used in addition to the roughly 640-subject first cohort. Broad study findings and their caveats: Broadly in line with IMGT annotations, most TCR beta V segments showed up in productive rearrangements about 87% or about 30% of the time in an earlier analysis of several hundred of the donors. According to a later analysis, most CMV-associated TCR beta chains appeared to be HLA-restricted, and the HLA associations seemed to be driven largely by CMV exposure. When HLA alleles, especially DR and DQ, strongly co-occurred, TCR associations were difficult to assign to individual alleles. The classifier was reported to diagnose cytomegalovirus status with high specificity and sensitivity in both the original cohort and the validation cohort. Because HLA typing was unavailable for some donors at each locus, only the typed subset was used in association tests. A later genetic analysis associated a missense DCLRE1C variant with V-gene and J-gene trimming of TCR beta chains, and an independent cohort replicated the association. Correlated functional status among segregating V segments might be attributable to linkage disequilibrium, but an unknown experimental factor could not be ruled out. In a later analysis, 16,951 TCR beta sequences were associated with specific HLA alleles at a false discovery rate of 0.05. In a later analysis, HLA-associated TCR beta chains showed more clonal expansion and lower generation probabilities than non-associated chains that were equally common. Presence/absence analyses assumed roughly uniform sequencing depth across donors, an assumption that may not hold. A few of the identified cytomegalovirus-associated TCR beta chains were confirmed in vitro to be specific for cytomegalovirus antigens. Across donors, most TCR sequences were observed very rarely, whereas some public TCRs were present in many individuals. In a later analysis, TCR association rates were found to vary across HLA loci, with the most associated TCRs seen for DRB1 alleles and the fewest for HLA-C alleles. A further reported finding was that TCR beta sequences accurately predicted the HLA-A and HLA-B alleles for most subjects in the first cohort. Because the 87-base-pair reads could not distinguish some IMGT-functional V segments, including TRBV6-2 and TRBV6-3, those segments were excluded. The earlier analysis of nearly 600 of the donors excluded approximately 15 rarely observed V segments, including chromosome 9 orphons, because counts were too low. Only TCR beta chains were sequenced in this cohort, and the absence of alpha or paired-chain data limited detectable features. It was suggested by the authors that the approach could potentially be generalized to other disease states and immunological phenotypes. The study listed around 160 TCR beta chains as associated with cytomegalovirus. Immune exposure information for the cohort was limited to CMV serostatus. A later analysis reported that several top co-occurrence clusters appeared linked to parvovirus B19, influenza, CMV and Epstein-Barr virus. According to a later genetic analysis, donors in an Asian-associated ancestry cluster had fewer N-insertions in productive TCRs than the approximately 700-donor mean. A cluster of highly shared sequence variants was judged likely to represent a technical artifact of the sequencing pipeline.

The germline V gene yields MRHNA for CDR1 and SNTAGT for CDR2. The CDR3 runs 15 amino acids, cysteine and phenylalanine included. Of the read, only the CDR3 DNA is kept; its 45 bases are in frame from base 1. Relative to germline, V is missing 6 bases and J is missing 1 base, with 6 bases of the junction outside any gene match. The library was generated by the immunoSEQ multiplex PCR assay. For the multiplex PCR, a mixture combining 60 forward primers for TCR Vbeta segments and 13 reverse primers for TCR Jbeta segments was used. The CDR3 region of rearranged TCR beta genes was amplified from genomic DNA with a multiplex PCR assay. On the Illumina HiSeq System, the amplified TCR beta libraries were sequenced as 87-base-pair reads. The authors' analysis ran thus. A later analysis tallied 75 million to 85 million unique TCR beta chains across the 650 to 750 repertoires, and about 10 million of those chains were shared by two or more donors. Raw reads were error-corrected and collapsed into unique sequences with a nearest-neighbor algorithm that merged closely related sequences to remove PCR and sequencing errors. Alignment of CDR3 sequences to IMGT reference sequences was used to assign V, D and J gene segments. For a sequence to be retained, a match of at least six nucleotides to both a V gene segment and a J gene segment was required. Rearrangements were classified as productive when the CDR3 lacked stop codons and remained in frame with V and J, and all other rearrangements were classified as non-productive. Following IMGT convention, CDR3 was defined as the stretch from the second conserved V-encoded cysteine up to the conserved J-encoded phenylalanine. The earlier analysis of some 550 of the donors excluded any sequence lacking an unambiguous match to a single V gene segment. In an earlier analysis of 587 of the donors, V segments were called functional above 56.7% productive rearrangements and were called segregating when the between-donor standard deviation exceeded 5%. A statistical classification framework was developed to diagnose cytomegalovirus status using the catalog of TCR beta chain sequences. In a later analysis, TCR nucleotide sequences were compared against IMGT/GENE-DB human TR gene sequences so that V and J genes could be assigned. A later analysis assigned CDR3 sequences and most-parsimonious VDJ recombination scenarios with the TCRdist pipeline. A later analysis defined each TCR beta chain by its CDR3 amino acid sequence plus V-gene family, and excluded reads lacking a unique V-gene family. In a later analysis, nearly 600 highly shared, low-generation-probability nucleotide sequences were removed to address suspected cross-contamination and a sequencing artifact. A later analysis calculated a clonal expansion index for each public chain from normalized within-repertoire ranks of inferred template counts. Generation probabilities in a later analysis came from a VDJ recombination model fitted to out-of-frame rearrangements, and those results were checked against IGoR. In a later analysis, hypergeometric tests were used to score TCR-TCR, TCR-HLA and TCR-CMV co-occurrence, with a repertoire-size bias correction applied to TCR pairs. To estimate false discovery rates, a later analysis permuted the HLA or CMV assignments 20 times. In a later analysis, co-occurring TCRs were grouped using DBSCAN, with TCRdist sequence similarity added in when clustering inside HLA-allele-positive subsets. Repertoires with fewer than 30,000 or more than 120,000 public chains, plus five repertoires with anomalous nucleotide sharing, were excluded from co-occurrence clustering. TCRdb limited this immuneACCESS table to in-frame rearrangements with V and J called. A share of clones is missing; checked studies link under half to unresolved V genes, and the rest is unexplained. V and J calls and clone size are copied from that table; D and trimming were computed from the DNA. The sample profile shows approximately 93,000 clones; over 55% of them were found once. The biggest ten clones account for 5.5% to 6% of the sample.

The cohort consisted of 650 to 850 healthy bone marrow donors. All cohort members were sampled while nominally healthy, although unrecorded immune exposures were likely present. The donor tested CMV seropositive, placing the donor among the approximately 290 seropositive members of the cohort. A peripheral blood sample was collected from each donor, and TCR beta sequencing was performed on peripheral blood mononuclear cells. Genomic DNA extraction from the blood cell samples was performed with the Qiagen DNeasy Blood Extraction Kit. Sequencing was done on a sample of PBMCs. The receptor chain draws on TRBV6-4 and TRBJ2-1, with 7 bases in between that match TRBD2. This receptor was obtained from a boy aged 10-17 years in good health and CMV-seropositive. The nucleotide sequence reads as follows: TGTGCCAGCAGACCGCTAGCGGCGTCCTACAATGAGCAGTTCTTC. This encodes CASRPLAASYNEQFF.